The sequence of this T cell receptor (beta chain) was determined in a study of T cells expressing NK-cell markers. Study-wide context: The study sequenced eight donors, seven HCMV-seropositive and one seronegative. Study-wide results and limits: More than 5 donors showed dominant NKG2C+ clonotypes comprising about 1.0-7.0% of their CD8+ T cells.

A 5'RACE template switching approach incorporating UMIs was used to make TCR beta cDNA. TCRdb reprocessed the 5' RACE reads and reports one entry per CDR3 protein, with no DNA. The ten top clones account for 4% to 6.5%, within a sample of a few hundred thousand distinct CDR3 sequences. Germline V lookup: CDR1 SGHRS, CDR2 YFSETQ. The CDR3 has 17 residues. With regard to this clonotype: As yet, its antigen is unknown.

Sequenced: blood T cells: a sorted CD56 or NKG2C T cell subset, CD4+ or CD8+ T cells, or bulk PBMC T cells (not recorded which). The rearrangement joins TRBV5-1 to TRBJ2-3; there is no DNA to check the TCRdb D call of TRBD2. This receptor was taken from a man aged 18 to 69 in good health. The CDR3: CASSSLLDSGGTDTQYF. The full variable domain, its missing parts supplied by reference TRBV5-1 and TRBJ2-3, is KAGVTQTPRYLIKTRGQQVTLSCSPISGHRSVSWYQQTPGQGLQFLFEYFSETQRNKGNFPGRFSGRQFSNSRSEMNVSTLELGDSALYLCASSSLLDSGGTDTQYFGPGTRLTVL.